The following is a T cell receptor beta chain sequence with its context. Per the original data handling: Reference gene primers were amplified, and this amplification served to estimate nucleated cell counts. Sequencing used immunoSEQ multiplex PCR; TCRdb keeps in-frame clones, though not all of them. V and J calls and clone size come straight from that table; D and trimming were deduced from the DNA. The table has roughly 32,000 clones, roughly 88% seen once. CDR3 length: 16 residues. V was clipped by 8 bases and J by 2 bases, with 21 bases between them. Germline V lookup: CDR1 MDHEN, CDR2 SYDVKM. This sample was included in a study of blood T cell repertoires in COVID-19. For the study at large: Acute and convalescent COVID-19 specimens originated in the United States, Italy and Spain. PBMCs, B-cell-depleted T cells, or T cells provided the cDNA or gDNA that made up the material.

The chain carries TRBV28 and TRBJ1-1; D perhaps matches TRBD1 (6 bases). This TCR derives from a man in his sixties or seventies with active or convalescent COVID-19. Sequencing input: peripheral blood. The CDR3 DNA reads as TGTGCCAGCCAAAGCGGGGGCGCGTGGGGAAACACTGAAGCTTTCTTT. Its protein product is CASQSGGAWGNTEAFF. The whole variable domain, remainder taken from reference TRBV28 and TRBJ1-1, is DVKVTQSSRYLVKRTGEKVFLECVQDMDHENMFWYRQDPGLGLRLIYFSYDVKMKEKGDIPEGYSVSREKKERFSLILESASTNQTSMYLCASQSGGAWGNTEAFFGQGTRLTVV.